The present entry profiles one TCR beta chain with its context. Reverse transcription of about 0.5 to 1 ug RNA was carried out with random hexamers. TCRdb ran MiXCR on the immunoSEQ multiplex PCR reads and lists one entry per CDR3 protein. The repertoire holds over 100,000 distinct CDR3 sequences, with around 90% as singletons. Deletions cut 2 bases from V and 2 bases from J, with 9 bases between. The germline V gene encodes CDR1 DFQATT and CDR2 SNEGSKA (reference sequence). The CDR3 is 13 residues long. While serving as controls, healthy donors were matched for age and sex. This record comes from a study of CD8 T cells in Susac syndrome.

The chain links TRBV20-1 to TRBJ1-1; D perhaps matches TRBD1 (5 bases). The sequence came from a human donor in good health. The sample was CD4+ T cells from PBMCs. The CDR3 is CSARRQGNTEAFF. CDR3 in DNA: TGCAGTGCTAGACGGCAGGGAAACACTGAAGCTTTCTTT.